This T cell receptor (beta chain) was captured by sequencing in a study of cytomegalovirus exposure and HLA in healthy donors. The study's findings and limits: The study flagged 150 to 200 TCR beta chains as cytomegalovirus-associated.

A 120-subject validation cohort, separate from the approximately 690-subject first cohort, supplied the donors. The method was immunoSEQ multiplex PCR; TCRdb's version includes in-frame clones alone and lacks a portion of them. The sample has 59,000 or so clones; nearly 90% are singletons. About this clone: Its cognate antigen is unknown.

V lost 3 bases to trimming and J lost 4 bases; unmatched junction nucleotides: 9. CDR1 is SGDLS, CDR2 YYNGEE, per germline. The CDR3 sequence is 15 residues long. The clonotype was recovered from a woman aged 18-29 years in good health and CMV-seronegative. Material for sequencing was PBMCs. The chain links TRBV9 to TRBJ2-7, with TRBD2 identical over 8 bases. CDR3 coding DNA: TGTGCCAGCAGCGCCGGAGCGGGAGAGACTTACGAGCAGTACTTC. Its translation is CASSAGAGETYEQYF.